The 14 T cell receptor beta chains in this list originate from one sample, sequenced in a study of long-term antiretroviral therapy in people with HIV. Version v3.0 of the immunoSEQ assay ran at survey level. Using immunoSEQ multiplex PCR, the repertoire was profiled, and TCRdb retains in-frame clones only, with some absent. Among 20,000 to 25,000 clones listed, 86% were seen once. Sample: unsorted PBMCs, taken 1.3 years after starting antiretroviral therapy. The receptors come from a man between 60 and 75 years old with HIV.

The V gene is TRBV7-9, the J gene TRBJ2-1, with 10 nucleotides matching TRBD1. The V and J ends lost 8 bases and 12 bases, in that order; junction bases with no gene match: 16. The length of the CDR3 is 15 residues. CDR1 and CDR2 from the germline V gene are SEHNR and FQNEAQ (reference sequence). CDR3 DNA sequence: TGTGCCAGCTGGGACCGGGACAGGGGTCAAATGGGGCAGTTCTTC. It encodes CASWDRDRGQMGQFF.

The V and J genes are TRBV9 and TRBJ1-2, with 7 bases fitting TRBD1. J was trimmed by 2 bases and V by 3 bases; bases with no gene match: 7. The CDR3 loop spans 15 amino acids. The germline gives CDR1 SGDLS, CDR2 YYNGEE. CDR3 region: CASSARDSENYGYTF. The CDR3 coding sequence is TGTGCCAGCAGCGCAAGGGACAGTGAGAACTATGGCTACACCTTC.

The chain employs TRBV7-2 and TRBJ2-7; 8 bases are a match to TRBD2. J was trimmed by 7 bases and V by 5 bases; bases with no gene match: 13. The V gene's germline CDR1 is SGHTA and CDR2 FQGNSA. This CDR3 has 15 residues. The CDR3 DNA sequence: TGTGCCAGCAGCCGTCGTATAGCGGGATCTCAAGAGCAGTACTTC. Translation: CASSRRIAGSQEQYF.

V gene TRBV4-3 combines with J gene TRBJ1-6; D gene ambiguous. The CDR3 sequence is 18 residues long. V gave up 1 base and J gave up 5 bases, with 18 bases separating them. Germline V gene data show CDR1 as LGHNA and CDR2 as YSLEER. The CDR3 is CASSQASNLRADNSPLHF. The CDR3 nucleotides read TGCGCCAGCAGCCAAGCCTCCAATTTGAGGGCGGATAATTCACCCCTCCACTTT.

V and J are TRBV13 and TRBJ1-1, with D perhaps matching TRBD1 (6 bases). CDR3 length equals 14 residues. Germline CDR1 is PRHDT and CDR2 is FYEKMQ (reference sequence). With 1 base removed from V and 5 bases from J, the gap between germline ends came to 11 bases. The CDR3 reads CASSLVQGGTEAFF. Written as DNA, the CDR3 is TGTGCCAGCAGCTTAGTACAGGGAGGTACTGAAGCTTTCTTT.

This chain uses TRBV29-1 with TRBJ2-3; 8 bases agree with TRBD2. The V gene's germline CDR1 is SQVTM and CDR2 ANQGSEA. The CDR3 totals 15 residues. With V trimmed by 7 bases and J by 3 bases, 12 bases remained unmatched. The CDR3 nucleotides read TGCAGCGCTGGCGGGGGGCGCGTTGAGACAGATACGCAGTATTTT. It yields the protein CSAGGGRVETDTQYF.

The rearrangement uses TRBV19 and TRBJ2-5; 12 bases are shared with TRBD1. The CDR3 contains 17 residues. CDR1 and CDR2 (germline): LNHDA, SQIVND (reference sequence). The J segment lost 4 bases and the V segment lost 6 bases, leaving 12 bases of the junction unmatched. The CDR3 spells CASSSGQGAPTLETQYF. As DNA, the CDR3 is TGTGCCAGTAGCTCGGGACAGGGGGCTCCGACTTTAGAGACCCAGTACTTC.

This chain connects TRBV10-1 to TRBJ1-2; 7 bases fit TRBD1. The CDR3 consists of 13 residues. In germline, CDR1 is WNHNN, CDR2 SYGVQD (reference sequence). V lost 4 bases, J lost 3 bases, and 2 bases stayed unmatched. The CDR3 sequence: CASSAGGDYGYTF. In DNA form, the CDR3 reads TGCGCCAGCAGTGCAGGGGGTGACTATGGCTACACCTTC.

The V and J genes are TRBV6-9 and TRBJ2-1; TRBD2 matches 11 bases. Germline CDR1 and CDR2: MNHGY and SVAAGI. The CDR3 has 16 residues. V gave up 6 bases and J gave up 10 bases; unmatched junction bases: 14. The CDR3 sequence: CASSLPHSGGAREQFF. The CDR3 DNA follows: TGTGCCAGCAGCCTACCTCATAGCGGGGGGGCCCGAGAGCAGTTCTTC.

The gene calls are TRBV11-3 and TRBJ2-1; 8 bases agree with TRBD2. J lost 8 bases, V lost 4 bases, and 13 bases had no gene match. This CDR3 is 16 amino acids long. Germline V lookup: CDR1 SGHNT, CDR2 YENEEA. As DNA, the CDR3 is TGTGCCAGCAGCTCCCGAACTAGCGGAGCCGACGATGAGCAGTTCTTC. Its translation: CASSSRTSGADDEQFF.

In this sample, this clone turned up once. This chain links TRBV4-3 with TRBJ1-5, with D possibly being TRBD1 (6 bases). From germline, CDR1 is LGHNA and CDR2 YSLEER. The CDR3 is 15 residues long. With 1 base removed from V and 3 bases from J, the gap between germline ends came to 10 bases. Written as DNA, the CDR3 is TGCGCCAGCAGCCAAGCCAGGGGATTCAATCAGCCCCAGCATTTT. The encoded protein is CASSQARGFNQPQHF.

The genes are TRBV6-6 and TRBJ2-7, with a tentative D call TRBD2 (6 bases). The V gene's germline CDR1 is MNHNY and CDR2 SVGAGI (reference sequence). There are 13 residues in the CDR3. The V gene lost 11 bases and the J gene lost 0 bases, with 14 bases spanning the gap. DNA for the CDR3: TGTGCCGCCCGGGACGGGGGCTCCTACGAGCAGTACTTC. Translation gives CAARDGGSYEQYF.

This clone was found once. CDR3 coding DNA: TGTGCCAGCTCACCGGGGTCCAAAAGCGGCTACACCTTC. Its translation is CASSPGSKSGYTF. This rearrangement joins TRBV18 to TRBJ1-2; no clear D gene. V was trimmed by 3 bases and J by 8 bases, leaving 13 bases between them. The CDR3 covers 13 residues. Germline loops: CDR1 KGHSH, CDR2 LQKENI.

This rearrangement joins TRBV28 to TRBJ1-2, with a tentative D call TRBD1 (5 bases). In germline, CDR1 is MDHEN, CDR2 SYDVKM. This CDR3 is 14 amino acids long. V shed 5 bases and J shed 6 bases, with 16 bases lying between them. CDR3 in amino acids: CASSTHRGFDGYTF. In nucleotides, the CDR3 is TGTGCCAGCAGTACCCACCGGGGGTTCGATGGCTACACCTTC.